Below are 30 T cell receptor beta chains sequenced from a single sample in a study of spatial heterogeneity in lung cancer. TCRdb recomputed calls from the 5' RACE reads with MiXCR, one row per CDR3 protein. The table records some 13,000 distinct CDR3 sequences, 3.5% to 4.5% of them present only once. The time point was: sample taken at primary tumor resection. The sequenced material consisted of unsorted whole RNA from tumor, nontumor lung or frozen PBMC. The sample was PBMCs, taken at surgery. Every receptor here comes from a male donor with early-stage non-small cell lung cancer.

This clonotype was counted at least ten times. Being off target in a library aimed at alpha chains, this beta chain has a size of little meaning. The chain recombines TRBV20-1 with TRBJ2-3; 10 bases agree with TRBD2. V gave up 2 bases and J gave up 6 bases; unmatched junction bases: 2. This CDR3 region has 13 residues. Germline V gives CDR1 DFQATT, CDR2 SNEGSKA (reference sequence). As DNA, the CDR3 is TGCAGTGCTAGAACGGGACTAGCGGATACGCAGTATTTT. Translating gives CSARTGLADTQYF.

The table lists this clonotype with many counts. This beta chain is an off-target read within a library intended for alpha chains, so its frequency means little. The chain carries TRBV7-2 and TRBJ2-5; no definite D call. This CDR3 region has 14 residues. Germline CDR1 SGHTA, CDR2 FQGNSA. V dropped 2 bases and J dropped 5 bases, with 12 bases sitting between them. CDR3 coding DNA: TGTGCCAGCAGCTTATTGTCGGGCCCGGAGACCCAGTACTTC. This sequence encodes CASSLLSGPETQYF.

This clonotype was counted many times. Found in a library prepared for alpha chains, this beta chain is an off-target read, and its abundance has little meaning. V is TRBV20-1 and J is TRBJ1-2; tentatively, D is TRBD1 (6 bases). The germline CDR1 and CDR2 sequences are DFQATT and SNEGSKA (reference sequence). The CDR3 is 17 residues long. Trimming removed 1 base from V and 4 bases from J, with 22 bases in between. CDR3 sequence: CSARATGIRVRGYGYTF. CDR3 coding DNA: TGCAGTGCTAGAGCCACAGGGATCCGGGTCCGGGGCTATGGCTACACCTTC.

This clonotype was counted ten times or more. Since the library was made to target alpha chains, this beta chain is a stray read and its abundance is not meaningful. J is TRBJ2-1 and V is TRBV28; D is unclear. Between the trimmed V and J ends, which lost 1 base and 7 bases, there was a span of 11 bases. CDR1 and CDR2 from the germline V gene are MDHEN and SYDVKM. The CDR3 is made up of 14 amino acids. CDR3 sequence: CASSLSLAANEQFF. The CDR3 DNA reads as TGTGCCAGCAGTTTATCTTTAGCCGCTAATGAGCAGTTCTTC.

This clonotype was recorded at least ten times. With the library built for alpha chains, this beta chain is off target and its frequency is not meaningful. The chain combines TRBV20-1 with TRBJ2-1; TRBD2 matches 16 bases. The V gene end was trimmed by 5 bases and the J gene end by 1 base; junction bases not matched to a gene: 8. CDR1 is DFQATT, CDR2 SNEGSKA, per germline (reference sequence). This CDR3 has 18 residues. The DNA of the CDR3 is TGCAGTGCTGTAACCGGGACTAGCGGGAGGGAATCCTACAATGAGCAGTTCTTC. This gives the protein CSAVTGTSGRESYNEQFF.

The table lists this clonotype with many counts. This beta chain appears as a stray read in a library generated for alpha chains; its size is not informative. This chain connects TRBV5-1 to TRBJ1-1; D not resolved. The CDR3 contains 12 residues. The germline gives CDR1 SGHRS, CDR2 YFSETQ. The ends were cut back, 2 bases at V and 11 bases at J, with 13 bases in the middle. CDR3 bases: TGCGCCAGCAGCTTAGCCGTAAGGGAGGCTTTCTTT. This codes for CASSLAVREAFF.

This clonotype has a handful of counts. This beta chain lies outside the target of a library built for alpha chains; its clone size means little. The CDR3 DNA follows: TGTGCCAGCAGCCCACTTAAGGACAGGGGAGATGGCTACACCTTC. Translation gives CASSPLKDRGDGYTF. The chain combines TRBV11-2 with TRBJ1-2; the match to TRBD1 covers 9 bases. The CDR3 has 15 residues. The germline CDR1 and CDR2 sequences are SGHAT and FQNNGV. After removal of 5 bases from V and 6 bases from J, the junction contained 10 bases not matched to a gene.

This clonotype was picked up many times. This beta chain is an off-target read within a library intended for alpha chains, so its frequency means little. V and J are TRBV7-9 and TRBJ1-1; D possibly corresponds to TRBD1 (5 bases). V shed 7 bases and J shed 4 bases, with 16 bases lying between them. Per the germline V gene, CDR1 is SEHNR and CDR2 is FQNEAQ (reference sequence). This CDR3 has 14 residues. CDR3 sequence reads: CASTTGVGGTEAFF. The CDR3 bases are TGTGCCAGCACCACGGGGGTCGGGGGCACTGAAGCTTTCTTT.

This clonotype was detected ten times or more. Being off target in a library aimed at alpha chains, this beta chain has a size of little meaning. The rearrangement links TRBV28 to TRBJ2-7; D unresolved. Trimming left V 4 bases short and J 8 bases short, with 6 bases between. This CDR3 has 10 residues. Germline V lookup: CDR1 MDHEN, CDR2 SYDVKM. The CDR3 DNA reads TGTGCCAGCAGTTCTTTCCAGCAGTACTTC. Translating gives CASSSFQQYF.

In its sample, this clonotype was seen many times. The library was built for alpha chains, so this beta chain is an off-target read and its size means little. The CDR3 reads CASSKQGLGETQYF. In nucleotides, the CDR3 is TGTGCCAGCTCGAAACAGGGGCTTGGAGAGACCCAGTACTTC. The chain employs TRBV18 and TRBJ2-5; TRBD1 matches 7 bases. From germline, CDR1 is KGHSH and CDR2 LQKENI. This CDR3 contains 14 residues. The ends lost 6 bases at V and 4 bases at J; junction bases unmatched: 8.

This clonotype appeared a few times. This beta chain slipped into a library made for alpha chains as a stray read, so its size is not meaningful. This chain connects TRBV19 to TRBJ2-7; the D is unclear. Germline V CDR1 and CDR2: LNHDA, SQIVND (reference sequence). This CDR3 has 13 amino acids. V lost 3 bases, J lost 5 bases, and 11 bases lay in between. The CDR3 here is CASSIRSGDEQYF. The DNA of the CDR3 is TGTGCCAGTAGTATCCGGTCTGGAGACGAGCAGTACTTC.

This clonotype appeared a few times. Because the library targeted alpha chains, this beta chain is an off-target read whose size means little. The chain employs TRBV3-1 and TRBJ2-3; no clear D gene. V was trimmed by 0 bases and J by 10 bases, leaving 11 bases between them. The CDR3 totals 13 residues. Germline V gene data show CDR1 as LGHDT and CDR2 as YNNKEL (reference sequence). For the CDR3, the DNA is TGTGCCAGCAGCCAAGACAGGCTACGGTCGCAGTATTTT. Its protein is CASSQDRLRSQYF.

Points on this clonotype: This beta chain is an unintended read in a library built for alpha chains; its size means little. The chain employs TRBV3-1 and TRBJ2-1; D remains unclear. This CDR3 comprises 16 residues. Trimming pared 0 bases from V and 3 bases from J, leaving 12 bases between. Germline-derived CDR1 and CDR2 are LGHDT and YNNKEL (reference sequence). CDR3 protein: CASSQESAQHYNEQFF. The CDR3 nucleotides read TGTGCCAGCAGCCAAGAGTCGGCACAACACTACAATGAGCAGTTCTTC.

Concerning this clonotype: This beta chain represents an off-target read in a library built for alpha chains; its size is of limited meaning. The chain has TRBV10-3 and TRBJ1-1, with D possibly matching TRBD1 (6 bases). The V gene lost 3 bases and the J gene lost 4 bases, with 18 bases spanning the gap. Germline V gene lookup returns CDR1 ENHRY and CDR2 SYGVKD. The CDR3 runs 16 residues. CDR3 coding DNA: TGTGCCATCAGTGACCCGTCCAGGGGAAGAGGCACTGAAGCTTTCTTT. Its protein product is CAISDPSRGRGTEAFF.

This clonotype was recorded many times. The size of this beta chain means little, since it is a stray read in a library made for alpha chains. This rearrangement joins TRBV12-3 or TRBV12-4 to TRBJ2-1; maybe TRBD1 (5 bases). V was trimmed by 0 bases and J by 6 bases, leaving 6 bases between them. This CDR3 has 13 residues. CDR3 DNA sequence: TGTGCCAGCAGTTTAGCCGACAGCAATGAGCAGTTCTTC. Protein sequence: CASSLADSNEQFF.

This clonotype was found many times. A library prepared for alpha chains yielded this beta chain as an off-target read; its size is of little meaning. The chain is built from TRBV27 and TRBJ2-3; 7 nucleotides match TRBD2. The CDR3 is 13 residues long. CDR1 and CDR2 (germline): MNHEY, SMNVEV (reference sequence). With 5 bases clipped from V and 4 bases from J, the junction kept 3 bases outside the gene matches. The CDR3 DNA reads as TGTGCCAGCAGTGGACTAGACGCAGATACGCAGTATTTT. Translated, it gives CASSGLDADTQYF.

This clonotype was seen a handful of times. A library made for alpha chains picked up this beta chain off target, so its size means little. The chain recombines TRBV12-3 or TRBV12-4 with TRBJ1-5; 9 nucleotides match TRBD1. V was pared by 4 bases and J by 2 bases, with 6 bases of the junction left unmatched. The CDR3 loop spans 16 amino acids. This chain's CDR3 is CASSSSGTGRNQPQHF. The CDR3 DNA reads TGTGCCAGCAGTTCCTCCGGGACAGGGCGCAATCAGCCCCAGCATTTT.

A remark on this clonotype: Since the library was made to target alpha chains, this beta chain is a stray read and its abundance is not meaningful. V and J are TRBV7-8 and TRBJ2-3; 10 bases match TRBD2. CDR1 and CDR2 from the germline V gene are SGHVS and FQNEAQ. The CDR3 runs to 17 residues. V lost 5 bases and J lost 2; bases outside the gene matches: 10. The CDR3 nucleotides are TGTGCCAGCAGCCCGAGGACTAGCGGCCTTAACACAGATACGCAGTATTTT. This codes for CASSPRTSGLNTDTQYF. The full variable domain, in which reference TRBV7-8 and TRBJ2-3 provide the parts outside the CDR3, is GAGVSQSPRYKVAKRGQDVALRCDPISGHVSLFWYQQALGQGPEFLTYFQNEAQLDKSGLPSDRFFAERPEGSVSTLKIQRTQQEDSAVYLCASSPRTSGLNTDTQYFGPGTRLTVL.

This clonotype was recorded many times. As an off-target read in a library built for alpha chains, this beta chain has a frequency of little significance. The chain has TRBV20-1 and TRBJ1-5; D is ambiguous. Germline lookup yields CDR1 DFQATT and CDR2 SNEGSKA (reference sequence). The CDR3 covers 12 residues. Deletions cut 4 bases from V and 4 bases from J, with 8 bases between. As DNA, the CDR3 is TGCAGTGCTAACGGGGAGAATCAGCCCCAGCATTTT. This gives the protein CSANGENQPQHF.

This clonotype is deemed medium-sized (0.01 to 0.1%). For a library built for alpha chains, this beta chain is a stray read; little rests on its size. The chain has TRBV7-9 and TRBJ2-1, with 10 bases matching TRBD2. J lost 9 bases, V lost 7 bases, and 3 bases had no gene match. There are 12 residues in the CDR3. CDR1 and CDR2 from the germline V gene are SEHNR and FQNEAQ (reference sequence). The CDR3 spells CASTPSGSEQFF. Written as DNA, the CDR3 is TGTGCCAGCACCCCTAGCGGGAGTGAGCAGTTCTTC.

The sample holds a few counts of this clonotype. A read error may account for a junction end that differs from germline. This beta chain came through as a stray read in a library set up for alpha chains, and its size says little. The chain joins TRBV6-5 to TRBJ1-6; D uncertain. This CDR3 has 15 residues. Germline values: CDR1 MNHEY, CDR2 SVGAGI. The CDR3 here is CTSSRSGNPDSPLHF. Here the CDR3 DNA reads TGTACCAGCAGTAGAAGTGGGAATCCGGATTCACCCCTCCACTTT.

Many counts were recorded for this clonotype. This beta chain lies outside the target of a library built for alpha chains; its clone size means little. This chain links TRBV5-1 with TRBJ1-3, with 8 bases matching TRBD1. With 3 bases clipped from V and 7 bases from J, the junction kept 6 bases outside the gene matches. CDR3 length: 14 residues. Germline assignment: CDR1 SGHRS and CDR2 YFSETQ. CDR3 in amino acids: CASSSTGDGNTIYF. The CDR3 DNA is TGCGCCAGCAGCTCGACAGGGGACGGGAACACCATATATTTT.

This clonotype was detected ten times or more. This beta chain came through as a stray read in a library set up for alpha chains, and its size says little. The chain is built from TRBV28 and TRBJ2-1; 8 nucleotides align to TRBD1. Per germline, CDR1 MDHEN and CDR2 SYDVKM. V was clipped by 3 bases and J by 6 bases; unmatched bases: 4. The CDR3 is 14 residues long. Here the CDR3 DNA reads TGTGCCAGCAGTTTGACAGGGGCTTCCAATGAGCAGTTCTTC. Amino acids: CASSLTGASNEQFF.

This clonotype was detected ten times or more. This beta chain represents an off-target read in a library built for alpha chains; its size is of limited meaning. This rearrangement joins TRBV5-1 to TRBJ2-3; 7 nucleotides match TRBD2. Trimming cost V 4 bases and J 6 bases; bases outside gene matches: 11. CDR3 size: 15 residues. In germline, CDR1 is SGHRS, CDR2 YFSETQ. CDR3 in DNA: TGCGCCAGCAGCCCCTTGGGGGAGGGCCCGGATACGCAGTATTTT. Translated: CASSPLGEGPDTQYF.

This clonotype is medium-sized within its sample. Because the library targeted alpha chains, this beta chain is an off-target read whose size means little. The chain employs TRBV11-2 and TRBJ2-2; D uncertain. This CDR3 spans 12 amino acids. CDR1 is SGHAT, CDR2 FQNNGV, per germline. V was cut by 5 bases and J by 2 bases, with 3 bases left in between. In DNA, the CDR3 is TGTGCCAGCAGCCCCAACACCGGGGAGCTGTTTTTT. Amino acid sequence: CASSPNTGELFF.

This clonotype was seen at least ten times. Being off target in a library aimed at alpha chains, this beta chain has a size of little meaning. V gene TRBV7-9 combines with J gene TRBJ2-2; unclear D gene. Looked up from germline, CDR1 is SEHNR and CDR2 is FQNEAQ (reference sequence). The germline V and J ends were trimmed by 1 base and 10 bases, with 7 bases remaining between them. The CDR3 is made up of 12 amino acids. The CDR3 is CASSLEVQELFF. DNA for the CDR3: TGTGCCAGCAGCTTAGAAGTCCAGGAGCTGTTTTTT.

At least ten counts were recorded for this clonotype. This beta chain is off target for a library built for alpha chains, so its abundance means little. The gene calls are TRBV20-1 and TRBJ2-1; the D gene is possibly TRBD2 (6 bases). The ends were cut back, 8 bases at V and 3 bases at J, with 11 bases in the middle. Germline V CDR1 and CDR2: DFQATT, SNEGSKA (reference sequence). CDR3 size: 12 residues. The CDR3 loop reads CSTRGLYNEQFF. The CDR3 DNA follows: TGCAGTACACGGGGACTCTACAATGAGCAGTTCTTC.

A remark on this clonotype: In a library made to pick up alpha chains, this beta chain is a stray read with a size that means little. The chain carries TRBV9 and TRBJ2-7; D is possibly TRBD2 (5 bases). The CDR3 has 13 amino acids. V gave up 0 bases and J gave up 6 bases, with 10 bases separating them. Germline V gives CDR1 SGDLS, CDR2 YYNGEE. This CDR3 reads CASSVVLEGEQYF. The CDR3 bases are TGTGCCAGCAGCGTAGTTCTCGAGGGCGAGCAGTACTTC.

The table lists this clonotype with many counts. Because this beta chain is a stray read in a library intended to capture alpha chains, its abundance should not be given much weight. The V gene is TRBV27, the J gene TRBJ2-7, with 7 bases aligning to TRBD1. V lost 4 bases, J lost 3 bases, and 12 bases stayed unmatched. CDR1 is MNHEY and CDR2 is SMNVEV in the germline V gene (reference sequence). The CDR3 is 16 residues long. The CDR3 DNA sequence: TGTGCCAGCAGTTACGCCCCCGGGACAGCGATCTACGAGCAGTACTTC. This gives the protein CASSYAPGTAIYEQYF.

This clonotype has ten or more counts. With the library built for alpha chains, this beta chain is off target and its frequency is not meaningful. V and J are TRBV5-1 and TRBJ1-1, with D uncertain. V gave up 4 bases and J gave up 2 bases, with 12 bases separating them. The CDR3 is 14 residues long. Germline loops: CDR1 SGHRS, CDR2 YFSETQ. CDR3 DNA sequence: TGCGCCAGCAGCCCCGTCCCTTTTAACACTGAAGCTTTCTTT. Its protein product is CASSPVPFNTEAFF. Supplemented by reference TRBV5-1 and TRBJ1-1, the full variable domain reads KAGVTQTPRYLIKTRGQQVTLSCSPISGHRSVSWYQQTPGQGLQFLFEYFSETQRNKGNFPGRFSGRQFSNSRSEMNVSTLELGDSALYLCASSPVPFNTEAFFGQGTRLTVV.